Below, one T cell receptor beta chain is given with its context. As yet, its antigen is unknown. Via MiXCR, TCRdb re-called the reads, giving one row per CDR3 protein. The sample shows 370,000 or so distinct CDR3 sequences, about 35% of them seen only once. These data originate in a study of T cell repertoires in cytomegalovirus infection. Study as a whole: CMV epitopes that were recently identified and HLA-C-restricted were used alongside well-studied HLA-B-restricted ones. It was the public TCR beta signatures that indicated both CMV infection and matching HLA type.

Germline-derived CDR1 and CDR2 are SGHNT and YENEEA. This CDR3 contains 14 residues. V lost 3 bases and J lost 5, with 11 bases in between. The study, taken as a whole, reports: People with CMV and the relevant HLA were identified by cumulative public TCR beta family frequency. Ex vivo, HLA-C-restricted CMV-specific TCR beta clonotypes prevailed over the rest of the response.

This specimen was cultured PBMCs, taken from culture after CMV antigen stimulation. This chain links TRBV11-3 with TRBJ2-1; D is uncertain. This TCR was sampled from a human donor in good health (CMV status not recorded). Some clones in this sample may be carry-over from other donors' samples. The CDR3 spells CASSLSDKNNEQFF. The CDR3, as DNA: TGTGCCAGCAGCTTGTCTGATAAAAACAATGAGCAGTTCTTC.